This T cell receptor (beta chain) is from a study of vaccination and CD4 T cells after COVID-19. About the study: Stimulation of the cells used overlapping spike peptide pools from SARS-CoV-2 and from the common cold coronaviruses HCoV-NL63, HCoV-OC43 and HCoV-229E. Study observations and caveats: In convalescent patients, 304 of 307 vaccine-specific clones were mono-reactive for SARS-CoV-2 spike.

CDR3 length equals 14 residues. Between the trimmed V and J ends, which lost 6 bases and 8 bases, there was a span of 19 bases. In germline, CDR1 is MNHEY, CDR2 SVGEGT. The Oncomine TCR Beta short-read assay sequenced DNA from cultured CD4+ T cells. TCRdb analysed the PCR reads with MiXCR anew, one entry per CDR3 protein. The sample has about 25,000 distinct CDR3 sequences, about 40% seen once; the top ten hold around 6.9%. This clonotype was observed a few times. The antigen is undetermined. The treatment was: approximately nine-day PBMC culture with coronavirus spike peptide pools or control peptides (ViraFEST assay).

The sequence was collected from a human donor who had recovered from COVID-19. The sequencing sample was made of CD4+ T cells from blood, cultured in vitro. The chain couples TRBV6-2 or TRBV6-3 to TRBJ1-1; D remains ambiguous. CDR3 protein: CASRAPHLAREAFF. The CDR3 region has the DNA TGTGCCAGCAGGGCCCCCCACCTGGCACGGGAAGCTTTCTTT.